This TCR beta chain was observed in a study of graft-versus-host responses after intestinal transplantation. Whole-study context: The recipients all started with anti-thymocyte globulin induction and then took tacrolimus and steroids for about three years. Study outcomes and limitations: Researchers found peak circulating GvH clone levels linked to early post-transplant HvG declines. Allografts of one patient group, those with graft-donor T cell macrochimerism, had high graft-versus-host to host-versus-graft clonal ratios. Detection of GvH clones occurred in recipient marrow, and some had their first appearance in ileum or blood.

The V gene lost 5 bases and the J gene lost 3 bases, with 22 bases spanning the gap. Germline V lookup: CDR1 SEHNR, CDR2 FQNEAQ (reference sequence). CDR3 length: 17 residues. Produced via immunoSEQ multiplex PCR; TCRdb's table is partial and in-frame only. The data show about 93,000 clones, 80% to 95% seen once. As for this clone: Its antigen is currently unknown.

The sample in question was unstimulated CD8+ T cells sorted from spleen or lymph node cells, obtained before intestinal transplant. This TCR was sampled from a human donor who received an intestinal transplant. The V and J genes are TRBV7-9 and TRBJ2-5; D may be TRBD2 (5 bases). CDR3 nucleotide sequence: TGTGCCAGCAGCCCCCTGAGGGCTAAGGCTAGAGAAGAGACCCAGTACTTC. Translated: CASSPLRAKAREETQYF.